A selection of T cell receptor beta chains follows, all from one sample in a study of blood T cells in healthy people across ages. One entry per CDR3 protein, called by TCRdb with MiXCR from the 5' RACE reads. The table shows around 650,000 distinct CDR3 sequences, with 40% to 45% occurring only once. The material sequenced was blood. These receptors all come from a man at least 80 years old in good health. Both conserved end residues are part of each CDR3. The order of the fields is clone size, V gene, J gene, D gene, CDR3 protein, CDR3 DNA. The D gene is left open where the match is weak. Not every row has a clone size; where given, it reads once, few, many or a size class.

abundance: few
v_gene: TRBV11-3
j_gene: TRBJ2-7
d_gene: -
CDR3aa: CASSTAGTSHEQYF
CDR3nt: TGTGCCAGCAGCACAGCCGGGACATCCCACGAGCAGTACTTC

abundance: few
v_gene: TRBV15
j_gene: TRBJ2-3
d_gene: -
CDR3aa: CATSTKDTQYF
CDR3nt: TGTGCCACCAGCACTAAAGATACGCAGTATTTT

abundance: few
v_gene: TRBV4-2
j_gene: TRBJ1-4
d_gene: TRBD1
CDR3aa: CASSHPQGASNEKLFF
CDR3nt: TGTGCCAGCAGCCATCCTCAGGGGGCCTCTAATGAAAAACTGTTTTTT

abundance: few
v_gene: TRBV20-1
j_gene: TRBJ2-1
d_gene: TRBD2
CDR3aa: CSAAVGGGLAGVNEQFF
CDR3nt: TGCAGTGCTGCAGTGGGGGGGGGACTAGCGGGAGTCAATGAGCAGTTCTTC

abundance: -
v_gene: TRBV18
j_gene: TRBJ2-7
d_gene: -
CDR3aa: CASSPAGPPGEQYF
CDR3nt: TGTGCCAGCTCACCAGCTGGGCCCCCTGGGGAGCAGTACTTC

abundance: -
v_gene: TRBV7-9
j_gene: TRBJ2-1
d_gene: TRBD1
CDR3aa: CASQSGGVEQFF
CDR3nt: TGTGCCAGCCAATCAGGGGGAGTCGAGCAGTTCTTC

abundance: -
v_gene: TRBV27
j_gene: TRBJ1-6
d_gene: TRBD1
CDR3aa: CASSPGQGWGNSPLHF
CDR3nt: TGTGCCAGCAGTCCAGGACAGGGGTGGGGTAATTCACCCCTCCACTTT

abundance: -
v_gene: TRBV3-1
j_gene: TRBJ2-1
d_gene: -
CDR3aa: CASSQTPLRLYNEQFF
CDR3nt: TGTGCCAGCAGCCAGACTCCCTTACGTCTCTACAATGAGCAGTTCTTC

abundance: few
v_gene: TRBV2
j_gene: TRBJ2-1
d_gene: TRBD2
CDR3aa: CASRSGTSVSGQFF
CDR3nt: TGTGCCAGCAGGTCCGGGACTAGCGTTTCAGGGCAGTTCTTC

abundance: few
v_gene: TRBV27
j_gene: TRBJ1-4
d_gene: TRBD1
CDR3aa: CASSPTGGREKLFF
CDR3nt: TGTGCCAGCAGTCCGACAGGGGGGAGGGAAAAACTGTTTTTT

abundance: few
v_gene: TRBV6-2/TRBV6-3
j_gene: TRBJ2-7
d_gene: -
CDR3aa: CASSYSAGSYEQYF
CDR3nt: TGTGCCAGCAGTTACTCTGCGGGCTCCTACGAGCAGTACTTC

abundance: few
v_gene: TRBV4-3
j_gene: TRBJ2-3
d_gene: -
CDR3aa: CASSQFGVSDTQYF
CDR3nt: TGCGCCAGCAGCCAATTTGGGGTCTCTGATACGCAGTATTTT

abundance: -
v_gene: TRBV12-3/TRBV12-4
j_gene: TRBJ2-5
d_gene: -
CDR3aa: CASSLDSAWGETQYF
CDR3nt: TGTGCCAGCAGTTTGGACAGCGCCTGGGGAGAGACCCAGTACTTC

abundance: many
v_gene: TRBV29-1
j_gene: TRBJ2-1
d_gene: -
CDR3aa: CSVEGLPRRQRNEQFF
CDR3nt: TGCAGCGTTGAGGGGCTTCCTCGTCGACAGAGGAATGAGCAGTTCTTC

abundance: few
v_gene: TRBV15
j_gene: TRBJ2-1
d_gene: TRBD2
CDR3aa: CATSEDRTSGSASSYNEQFF
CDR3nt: TGTGCCACCAGCGAAGACCGGACTAGCGGGAGTGCGAGCTCCTACAATGAGCAGTTCTTC

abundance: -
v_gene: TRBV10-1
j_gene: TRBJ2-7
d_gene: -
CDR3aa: CASSESGGYEQYF
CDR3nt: TGCGCCAGCAGTGAGTCGGGGGGCTACGAGCAGTACTTC

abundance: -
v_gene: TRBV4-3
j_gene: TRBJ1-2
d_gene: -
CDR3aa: CASSQLIGTANYGFTF
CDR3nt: TGCGCCAGCAGCCAACTCATCGGGACGGCTAACTATGGCTTCACCTTC

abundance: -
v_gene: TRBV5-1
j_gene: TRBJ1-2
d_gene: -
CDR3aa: CASSLRSEWDYGYTF
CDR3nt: TGCGCCAGCAGCTTAAGGAGCGAGTGGGACTATGGCTACACCTTC

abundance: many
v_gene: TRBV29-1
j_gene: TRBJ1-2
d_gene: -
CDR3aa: CSVYQQASYGYTF
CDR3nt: TGCAGCGTTTACCAACAAGCTTCCTATGGCTACACCTTC

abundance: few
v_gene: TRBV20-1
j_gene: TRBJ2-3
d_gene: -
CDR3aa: CSASGTPTDTQYF
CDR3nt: TGCAGTGCTAGCGGGACTCCCACAGATACGCAGTATTTT

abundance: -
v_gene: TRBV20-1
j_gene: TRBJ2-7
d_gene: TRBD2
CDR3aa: CSAAVAGEFGYF
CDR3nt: TGCAGTGCTGCCGTAGCGGGAGAATTTGGGTACTTC

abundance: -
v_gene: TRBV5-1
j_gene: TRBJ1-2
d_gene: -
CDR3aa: CASSGTLNYGYTF
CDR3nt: TGCGCCAGCAGCGGAACCTTAAACTATGGCTACACCTTC

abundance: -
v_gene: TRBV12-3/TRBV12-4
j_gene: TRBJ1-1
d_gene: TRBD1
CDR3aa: CASSLRAGGLNTEAFF
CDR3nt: TGTGCCAGCAGTTTAAGGGCAGGGGGCCTGAACACTGAAGCTTTCTTT

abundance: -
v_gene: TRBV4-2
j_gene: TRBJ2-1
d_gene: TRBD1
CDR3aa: CASSALGQGAANEQFF
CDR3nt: TGTGCCAGCAGCGCCCTTGGACAGGGGGCGGCTAATGAGCAGTTCTTC

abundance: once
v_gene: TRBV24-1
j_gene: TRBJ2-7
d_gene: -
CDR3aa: CATSDFRDYEQYF
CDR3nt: TGTGCCACCAGTGATTTTAGGGACTACGAGCAGTACTTC

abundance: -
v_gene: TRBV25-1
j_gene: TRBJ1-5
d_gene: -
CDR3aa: CASSAGTWGQPQHF
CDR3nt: TGTGCCAGCAGCGCCGGGACATGGGGTCAGCCCCAGCATTTT

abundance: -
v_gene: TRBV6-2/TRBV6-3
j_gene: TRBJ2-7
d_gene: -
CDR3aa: CASSYSIEGGVYNEQYF
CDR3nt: TGTGCCAGCAGTTACTCTATCGAGGGAGGCGTCTACAATGAGCAGTACTTC

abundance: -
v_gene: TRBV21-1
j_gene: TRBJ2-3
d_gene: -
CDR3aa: CASSIEERQGESTDTQYF
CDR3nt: TGTGCCAGCAGCATCGAGGAGAGGCAGGGAGAAAGCACAGATACGCAGTATTTT

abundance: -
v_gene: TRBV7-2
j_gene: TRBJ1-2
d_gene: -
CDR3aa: CASSQNNYGYTF
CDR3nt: TGTGCCAGCAGCCAGAATAACTATGGCTACACCTTC

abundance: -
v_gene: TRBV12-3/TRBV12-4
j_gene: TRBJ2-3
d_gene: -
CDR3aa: CASSPIPDTDTQYF
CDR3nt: TGTGCCAGCAGCCCGATCCCCGACACAGATACGCAGTATTTT

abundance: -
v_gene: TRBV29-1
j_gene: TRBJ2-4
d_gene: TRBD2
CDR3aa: CSVEGLAVAKNIQYF
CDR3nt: TGCAGCGTTGAGGGACTAGCGGTAGCCAAAAACATTCAGTACTTC

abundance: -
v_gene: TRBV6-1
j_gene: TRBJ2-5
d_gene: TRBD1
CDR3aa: CASQSGGTGGNEQYF
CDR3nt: TGTGCCAGCCAAAGTGGTGGGACAGGGGGTAATGAGCAGTACTTC

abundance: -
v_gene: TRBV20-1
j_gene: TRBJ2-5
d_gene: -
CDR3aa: CSAQEGTVQETQYF
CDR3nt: TGCAGTGCCCAAGAGGGGACGGTCCAAGAGACCCAGTACTTC

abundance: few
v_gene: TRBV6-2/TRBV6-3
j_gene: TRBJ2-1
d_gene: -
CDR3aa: CASSYISEQFF
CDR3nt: TGTGCCAGCAGTTACATTAGTGAGCAGTTCTTC

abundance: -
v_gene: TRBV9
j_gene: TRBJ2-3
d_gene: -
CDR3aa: CASSVVGGGSYADTQYF
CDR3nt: TGTGCCAGCAGCGTAGTTGGGGGCGGGAGTTACGCAGATACGCAGTATTTT

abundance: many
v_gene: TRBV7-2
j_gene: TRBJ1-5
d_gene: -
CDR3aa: CASSSGRGRNQPQHF
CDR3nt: TGTGCCAGCAGCTCTGGCCGGGGACGGAATCAGCCCCAGCATTTT

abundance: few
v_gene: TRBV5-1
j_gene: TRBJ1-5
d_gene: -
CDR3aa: CASSLLAGVISNQPQHF
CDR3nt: TGCGCCAGCAGCTTGCTGGCAGGCGTTATTAGCAATCAGCCCCAGCATTTT

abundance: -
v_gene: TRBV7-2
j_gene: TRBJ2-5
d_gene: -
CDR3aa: CASSPVSSLGGKETQYF
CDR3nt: TGTGCCAGCAGCCCCGTGTCATCGCTCGGGGGAAAAGAGACCCAGTACTTC

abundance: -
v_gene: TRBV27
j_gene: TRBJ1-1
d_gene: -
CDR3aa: CASRTMGLPAEAFF
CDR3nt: TGTGCCAGCAGGACCATGGGACTGCCAGCTGAAGCTTTCTTT

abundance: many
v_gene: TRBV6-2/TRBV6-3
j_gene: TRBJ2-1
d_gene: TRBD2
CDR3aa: CASRKTGSGRVYNEQFF
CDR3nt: TGTGCCAGCAGAAAGACAGGGAGCGGGAGGGTATACAATGAGCAGTTCTTC

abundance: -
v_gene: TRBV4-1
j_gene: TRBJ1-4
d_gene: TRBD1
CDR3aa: CASSPKGQGAGEKLFF
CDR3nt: TGCGCCAGCAGCCCGAAAGGACAGGGGGCAGGTGAAAAACTGTTTTTT

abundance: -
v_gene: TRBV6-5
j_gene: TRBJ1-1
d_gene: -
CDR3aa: CASSYRAEAFF
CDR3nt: TGTGCCAGCAGTTACCGCGCTGAGGCTTTCTTT

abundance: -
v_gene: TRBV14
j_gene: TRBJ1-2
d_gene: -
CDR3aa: CASSQSTGGAIYGYTF
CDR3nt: TGTGCCAGCAGCCAAAGTACCGGGGGCGCGATCTATGGCTACACCTTC

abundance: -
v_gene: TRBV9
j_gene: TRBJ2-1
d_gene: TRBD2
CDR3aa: CASSVVAGSGGTYNEQFF
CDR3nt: TGTGCCAGCAGCGTAGTGGCCGGGAGCGGGGGAACCTACAATGAGCAGTTCTTC

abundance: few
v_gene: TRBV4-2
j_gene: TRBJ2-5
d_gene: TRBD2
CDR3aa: CASSHTSGRGRETQYF
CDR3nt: TGTGCCAGCAGCCATACTAGCGGGAGGGGTAGGGAGACCCAGTACTTC

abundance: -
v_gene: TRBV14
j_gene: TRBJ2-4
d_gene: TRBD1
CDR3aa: CASSQGQLKSIQYF
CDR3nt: TGTGCCAGCAGCCAGGGACAGCTCAAAAGCATTCAGTACTTC

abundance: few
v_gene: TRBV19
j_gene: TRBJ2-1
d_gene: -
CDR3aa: CASSTAGVTYNEQFF
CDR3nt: TGTGCCAGTAGCACGGCGGGCGTGACCTACAATGAGCAGTTCTTC

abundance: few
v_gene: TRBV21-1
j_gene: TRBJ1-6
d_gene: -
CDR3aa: CASSLRDRYNSPLHF
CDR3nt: TGTGCCAGCAGCCTCCGGGACAGGTATAATTCACCCCTCCACTTT

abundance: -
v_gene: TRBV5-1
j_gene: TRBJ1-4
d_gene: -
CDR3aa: CASSLRGSDNEKLFF
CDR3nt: TGCGCCAGCAGCTTGCGGGGCTCGGATAATGAAAAACTGTTTTTT

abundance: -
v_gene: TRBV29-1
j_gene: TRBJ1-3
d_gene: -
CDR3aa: CSVEKEAQQNTIYF
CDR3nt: TGCAGCGTTGAAAAGGAGGCACAGCAAAACACCATATATTTT

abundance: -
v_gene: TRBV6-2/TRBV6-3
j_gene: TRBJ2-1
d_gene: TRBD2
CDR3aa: CASSQAGGSYNEQFF
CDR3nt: TGTGCCAGCAGTCAGGCGGGGGGATCCTACAATGAGCAGTTCTTC

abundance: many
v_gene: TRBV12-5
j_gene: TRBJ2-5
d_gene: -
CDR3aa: CASGLSPTTGIETQYF
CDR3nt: TGTGCTAGTGGTTTGTCCCCAACTACAGGGATAGAGACCCAGTACTTC

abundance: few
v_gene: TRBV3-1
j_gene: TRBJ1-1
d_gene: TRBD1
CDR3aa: CASTAQQGGTEAFF
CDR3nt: TGTGCCAGCACCGCCCAACAGGGGGGCACTGAAGCTTTCTTT